This T cell receptor (beta chain) derives from a study of T cell responses to AZD1222 COVID-19 vaccine. Notes on the study in general: Only a handful of AZD1222 recipients, six or seven in all, had baseline seropositivity.

Some clones are missing from TCRdb's copy, which holds only in-frame ones; the method was immunoSEQ multiplex PCR. The sample has 90,000 to 95,000 clones, 91% seen once. As to this clone: The antigen is unknown.

V lost 1 base, J lost 4 bases, and 7 bases stayed unmatched. The CDR3 is 15 amino acids. Germline V lookup: CDR1 MNHEY, CDR2 SMNVEV (reference sequence). The sample consisted of peripheral blood, taken on day 0 of AZD1222 vaccination. The J gene is TRBJ2-7, the V gene TRBV27; 7 bases map to TRBD2. The sequence came from an adult in good health. This CDR3 reads CASSLWGGSRYEQYF. The CDR3 DNA follows: TGTGCCAGCAGTTTATGGGGCGGGAGTAGGTACGAGCAGTACTTC.